The clone carrying this TCR beta chain has ten or more counts. The library was built for alpha chains, so this beta chain is an off-target read and its size means little. Trimming at V came to 0 bases and at J to 4 bases, leaving 4 bases not matched to a gene. The CDR3 sequence is 17 residues long. Germline CDR1 SGHVS, CDR2 FQNEAQ. The time point was: sample taken at primary tumor resection. Patients with untreated early-stage non-small cell lung cancer, numbering 72, were the donors. Without sorting, whole RNA was sequenced from tumor, nontumor lung or frozen PBMC. The source of the sample is a study of spatial heterogeneity in lung cancer. Study at large: Sequence detection consistently recorded a greater number of beta-chain than alpha-chain sequences.

TCRdb re-called the 5' RACE reads with MiXCR, one entry per CDR3 protein. The sample holds approximately 15,000 distinct CDR3 sequences, about 3.6% seen once. The V gene is TRBV7-8, the J gene TRBJ2-5, with TRBD2 matching 14 bases. The sample consisted of normal lung tissue next to the tumor, taken at surgery. This clonotype originated in a male donor with early-stage non-small cell lung cancer. The CDR3 here is CASSLAGLAGATETQYF. CDR3 DNA sequence: TGTGCCAGCAGCTTAGCGGGACTAGCGGGAGCGACAGAGACCCAGTACTTC.